This passage covers 27 T cell receptor beta chains from one sample sequenced in a study of blood T cell repertoires in COVID-19. Method: immunoSEQ multiplex PCR; TCRdb's copy keeps in-frame clones and lacks some. The sample lists approximately 210,000 clones, under 90% seen once, with around a tenth in the top ten. The sequenced sample consisted of peripheral blood. These receptors originate from a man aged 50-59 years with COVID-19, enrolled during active disease.

This rearrangement joins TRBV24-1 to TRBJ2-3; the D is unclear. V lost 9 bases and J lost 6, with 9 bases in between. Germline lookup yields CDR1 KGHDR and CDR2 SFDVKD. This CDR3 comprises 11 residues. Here the CDR3 reads CATAVADTQYF. The CDR3 region has the DNA TGTGCCACCGCGGTCGCTGATACGCAGTATTTT.

The chain uses TRBV7-3 and TRBJ2-5; 9 positions match TRBD2. With 2 bases clipped from V and 4 bases from J, the junction kept 8 bases outside the gene matches. Looked up from germline, CDR1 is SGHTA and CDR2 is FQGTGA. The length of the CDR3 is 16 residues. CDR3 region: CASSLASSGDLETQYF. CDR3 nucleotide sequence: TGTGCCAGCAGCTTAGCGTCTAGCGGGGACCTAGAGACCCAGTACTTC.

The gene calls are TRBV7-9 and TRBJ1-1; D perhaps matches TRBD1 (5 bases). The germline V gene encodes CDR1 SEHNR and CDR2 FQNEAQ (reference sequence). Trimming removed 2 bases at V and 1 base at J, with 11 bases between. This CDR3 is built from 15 residues. The chain's CDR3 is CASSLRGPENTEAFF. The DNA of the CDR3 is TGTGCCAGCAGCTTAAGGGGCCCAGAGAACACTGAAGCTTTCTTT.

The chain is built from TRBV6-5 and TRBJ2-2; tentatively, D is TRBD2 (6 bases). In germline, CDR1 is MNHEY, CDR2 SVGAGI. V was clipped by 6 bases and J by 7 bases, with 15 bases between them. The length of the CDR3 is 14 residues. The DNA for the CDR3 is TGTGCCAGCAGAAGAAAACCTAGCGTCGGGGAGCTGTTTTTT. Protein product: CASRRKPSVGELFF.

This rearrangement joins TRBV30 to TRBJ2-7, with D hard to call. Trimming took off 5 bases at V and 2 bases at J, with 10 bases between the two ends. This CDR3 is 12 amino acids long. Germline values: CDR1 GTSNPN, CDR2 SVGIG (reference sequence). The CDR3 reads CAWAAKPYEQYF. The CDR3, as DNA: TGTGCCTGGGCGGCGAAGCCCTACGAGCAGTACTTC.

The chain links TRBV12-3 or TRBV12-4 to TRBJ1-2, with 8 positions matching TRBD1. The junction had 8 bases not matched to a gene; V was cut back by 6 bases and J by 8 bases. The CDR3 length is 13 residues. CDR3 protein: CASSKTGAGGYTF. CDR3 DNA: TGTGCCAGCAGCAAGACAGGGGCGGGGGGCTACACCTTC.

The J gene is TRBJ1-2, the V gene TRBV10-3; TRBD1 agrees at 7 bases. In germline, CDR1 is ENHRY, CDR2 SYGVKD. The CDR3 is 18 residues long. Trimming cost V 4 bases and J 4 bases; bases outside gene matches: 18. CDR3 loop: CAISARGSRSQSGYGYTF. CDR3 DNA: TGTGCCATCAGTGCCAGGGGGTCAAGGAGCCAGAGTGGCTATGGCTACACCTTC.

V usage is TRBV30 and J usage is TRBJ1-4, with TRBD1 as a possible D gene (5 bases). Germline V gene lookup returns CDR1 GTSNPN and CDR2 SVGIG (reference sequence). The CDR3 spans 15 residues. Trimming removed 6 bases from V and 0 bases from J, with 14 bases in between. The CDR3 DNA reads as TGTGCCTGTCATGCAGGGTCGACAACTAATGAAAAACTGTTTTTT. Protein: CACHAGSTTNEKLFF.

The chain combines TRBV7-9 with TRBJ1-2; D possibly corresponds to TRBD1 (6 bases). The CDR3 covers 15 residues. Germline V gene lookup returns CDR1 SEHNR and CDR2 FQNEAQ (reference sequence). The V gene lost 5 bases and the J gene lost 3 bases, with 16 bases spanning the gap. Here the CDR3 DNA reads TGTGCCAGCAGCAACACAGGACAGAACCACTATGGCTACACCTTC. Translated, it gives CASSNTGQNHYGYTF.

The CDR3 here is CASSPRGSNEQFF. The CDR3 DNA follows: TGTGCCAGCAGCCCCCGCGGGAGCAATGAGCAGTTCTTC. This chain joins TRBV13 and TRBJ2-1, with 7 nucleotides matching TRBD2. The CDR3 consists of 13 residues. Germline CDR1 is PRHDT and CDR2 is FYEKMQ (reference sequence). Trimming took 5 bases from V and 6 from J; bases not matched to a gene: 4.

J is TRBJ1-1 and V is TRBV6-5; TRBD1 matches 8 bases. CDR1 is MNHEY, CDR2 SVGAGI, per germline. J gave up 2 bases and V 8 bases, and 10 bases lay outside the gene matches. The CDR3 length is 15 residues. The CDR3 sequence: CASVRTGTGNTEAFF. DNA for the CDR3: TGTGCCAGCGTAAGGACCGGGACAGGTAACACTGAAGCTTTCTTT.

In its sample, this clone was seen a few times. The chain combines TRBV3-1 (or the pseudogene TRBV3-2) with TRBJ1-4, with TRBD1 as a possible D gene (5 bases). Germline CDR1 reads LGHDT; CDR2 reads YNNKEL (reference sequence). The CDR3 is 15 residues long. Trimming stripped 5 bases from V and 6 bases from J, with 16 bases between. The CDR3 nucleotides read TGTGCCAGCAGCTCCTCCTGGGGGGGTGATGAAAAACTGTTTTTT. As protein: CASSSSWGGDEKLFF.

The V gene is TRBV12-3 or TRBV12-4, the J gene TRBJ1-2; D ambiguous. The CDR3 length is 12 residues. Trimming removed 5 bases from V and 6 bases from J, with 10 bases in between. The CDR3: CASSPAGDGYTF. Written as DNA, the CDR3 is TGTGCCAGCAGTCCCGCGGGCGATGGCTACACCTTC.

The chain couples TRBV6-6 to TRBJ1-4; no reliable D call. CDR3 length equals 15 residues. Per germline, CDR1 MNHNY and CDR2 SVGAGI (reference sequence). The V end lost 5 bases, the J end lost 5 bases, and 15 bases lay between the germline ends. CDR3 in amino acids: CASSHRGQANEKLFF. CDR3 sequence (DNA): TGTGCCAGCAGTCACCGTGGGCAGGCAAATGAAAAACTGTTTTTT.

Details on this clone: The same CDR3 arises from other DNA sequences in this sample as well. The chain employs TRBV19 and TRBJ2-1; D may be TRBD1 (5 bases). The CDR3 spans 14 residues. The V end was cut by 0 bases, the J end by 6 bases, with 9 bases between. Looked up from germline, CDR1 is LNHDA and CDR2 is SQIVND (reference sequence). The CDR3 DNA sequence: TGTGCCAGTAGTATAGACAGGGTAGGCAATGAGCAGTTCTTC. Translating it yields CASSIDRVGNEQFF. Looking up the rest from reference TRBV19 and TRBJ2-1 gives the full variable domain: DGGITQSPKYLFRKEGQNVTLSCEQNLNHDAMYWYRQDPGQGLRLIYYSQIVNDFQKGDIAEGYSVSREKKESFPLTVTSAQKNPTAFYLCASSIDRVGNEQFFGPGTRLTVL.

This rearrangement joins TRBV27 to TRBJ2-3, with 7 bases aligning to TRBD1. CDR3 length: 15 residues. Germline V lookup: CDR1 MNHEY, CDR2 SMNVEV (reference sequence). Unmatched junction bases numbered 6, after V lost 6 bases and J lost 0 bases. In nucleotides, the CDR3 is TGTGCCAGCAGCAGAGACAGGGCAAGCACAGATACGCAGTATTTT. Translated, it gives CASSRDRASTDTQYF.

V gene TRBV19 combines with J gene TRBJ1-1, with no clear D. Germline CDR1 reads LNHDA; CDR2 reads SQIVND (reference sequence). V lost 5 bases, J lost 3 bases, and 10 bases lay in between. The CDR3 contains 13 residues. CDR3 in amino acids: CASSATPHTEAFF. In nucleotides, the CDR3 is TGTGCCAGTAGTGCCACACCTCACACTGAAGCTTTCTTT.

The rearrangement uses TRBV7-2 and TRBJ2-5, with 15 bases matching TRBD2. The CDR3 totals 18 residues. Germline V gene lookup returns CDR1 SGHTA and CDR2 FQGNSA. V was clipped by 5 bases and J by 2 bases; unmatched bases: 9. In DNA form, the CDR3 reads TGTGCCAGCAGCACCGGACTAGCGGGGGGGCCACGGCAAGAGACCCAGTACTTC. Translated, it gives CASSTGLAGGPRQETQYF.

V is TRBV7-3 and J is TRBJ2-3, with 7 nucleotides matching TRBD1. The CDR3 is made up of 14 amino acids. V shed 4 bases, J shed 2 bases, and the junction held 3 bases outside the gene matches. Germline loops: CDR1 SGHTA, CDR2 FQGTGA. CDR3 in DNA: TGTGCCAGCAGCTCCGGGACAGTCACAGATACGCAGTATTTT. Its protein is CASSSGTVTDTQYF.

A few counts support this clone. This chain uses TRBV6-2 or TRBV6-3 with TRBJ1-5; D call uncertain. The CDR3 has 12 amino acids. The V gene's germline CDR1 is MNHEY and CDR2 SVGEGT. Trimming shortened V by 2 bases and J by 7 bases, and 6 bases separated the two germline ends. The CDR3 reads CASSYSEQPQHF. CDR3 in DNA: TGTGCCAGCAGTTACAGCGAGCAGCCCCAGCATTTT.

The V call is TRBV18, the J call TRBJ1-1; D may be TRBD1 (6 bases). V was trimmed by 4 bases and J by 7 bases, leaving 10 bases between them. This CDR3 has 12 residues. Germline V gene sequence: CDR1 KGHSH, CDR2 LQKENI. CDR3: CASSLRTVEAFF. In DNA, the CDR3 is TGTGCCAGCTCACTCCGGACAGTTGAAGCTTTCTTT.

This clone was recorded only once. This chain links TRBV7-2 with TRBJ1-2, with D possibly being TRBD1 (5 bases). V lost 5 bases and J 4 bases, leaving 23 bases between the germline ends. CDR1 is SGHTA and CDR2 is FQGNSA in the germline V gene. The CDR3 totals 17 residues. This chain's CDR3 is CASSPNRQNLPIYGYTF. The CDR3 DNA sequence: TGTGCCAGCAGCCCCAACCGACAGAACCTTCCCATCTATGGCTACACCTTC.

This clone was found a few times. The rearrangement links TRBV3-1 (or the pseudogene TRBV3-2) to TRBJ2-7, with D uncertain. Trimming removed 2 bases at V and 3 bases at J, with 5 bases between. Looked up from germline, CDR1 is LGHDT and CDR2 is YNNKEL (reference sequence). The CDR3 spans 12 residues. CDR3: CASSQPSYEQYF. The CDR3 DNA sequence: TGTGCCAGCAGCCAACCCAGCTACGAGCAGTACTTC.

This sequence joins TRBV27 and TRBJ1-1; 8 bases line up with TRBD1. V was clipped by 4 bases and J by 4 bases; unmatched bases: 5. Germline CDR1 and CDR2: MNHEY and SMNVEV (reference sequence). The CDR3 is 14 residues long. CDR3 amino acids: CASSSRTGTTEAFF. For the CDR3, the DNA is TGTGCCAGCAGTTCGCGGACAGGGACCACTGAAGCTTTCTTT.

The gene calls are TRBV19 and TRBJ1-5, with 7 bases matching TRBD1. Germline V CDR1 and CDR2: LNHDA, SQIVND (reference sequence). With V trimmed by 8 bases and J by 1 base, 8 bases remained unmatched. The length of the CDR3 is 15 residues. The CDR3 coding sequence is TGTGCCAGTTCTCGGACAGGCCCCAGCAATCAGCCCCAGCATTTT. This codes for CASSRTGPSNQPQHF. Full variable domain (missing parts from reference TRBV19 and TRBJ1-5): DGGITQSPKYLFRKEGQNVTLSCEQNLNHDAMYWYRQDPGQGLRLIYYSQIVNDFQKGDIAEGYSVSREKKESFPLTVTSAQKNPTAFYLCASSRTGPSNQPQHFGDGTRLSIL.

The chain's CDR3 is CASGPGGAADTQYF. For the CDR3, the DNA is TGTGCTAGTGGTCCGGGGGGGGCAGCAGATACGCAGTATTTT. The chain couples TRBV12-5 to TRBJ2-3; 8 bases fit TRBD2. CDR1 LGHNT and CDR2 FRNRAP come from the germline V gene. The V segment lost 5 bases and the J segment 4 bases; nucleotides outside the gene matches: 5. The CDR3 runs 14 residues.

The CDR3 loop reads CASSFDSGKDTQYF. For the CDR3, the DNA is TGTGCCAGCAGCTTCGACTCAGGGAAGGATACGCAGTATTTT. V gene TRBV7-3 combines with J gene TRBJ2-3; weak D call: TRBD1 (5 bases). CDR1 and CDR2 (germline): SGHTA, FQGTGA. The CDR3 contains 14 residues. The V end lost 3 bases, the J end lost 6 bases, and 13 bases lay between the germline ends.